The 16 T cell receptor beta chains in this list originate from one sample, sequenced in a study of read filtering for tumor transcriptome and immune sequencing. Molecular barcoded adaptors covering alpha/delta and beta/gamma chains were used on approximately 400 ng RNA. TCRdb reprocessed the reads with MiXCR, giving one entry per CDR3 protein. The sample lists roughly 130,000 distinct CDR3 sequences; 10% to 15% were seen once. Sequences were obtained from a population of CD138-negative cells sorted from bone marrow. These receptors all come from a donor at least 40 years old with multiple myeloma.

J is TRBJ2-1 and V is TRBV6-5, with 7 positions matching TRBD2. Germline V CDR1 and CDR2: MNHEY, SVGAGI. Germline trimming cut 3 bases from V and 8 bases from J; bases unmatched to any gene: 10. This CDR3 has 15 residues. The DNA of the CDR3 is TGTGCCAGCAGTTATTGGGGGACTAAACACGATGAGCAGTTCTTC. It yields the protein CASSYWGTKHDEQFF.

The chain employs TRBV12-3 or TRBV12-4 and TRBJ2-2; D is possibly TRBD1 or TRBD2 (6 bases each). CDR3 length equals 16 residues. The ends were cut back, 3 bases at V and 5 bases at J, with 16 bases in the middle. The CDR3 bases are TGTGCCAGCAGTTTCCGCCCAGGGGAGGAGACCGGGGAGCTGTTTTTT. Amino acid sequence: CASSFRPGEETGELFF.

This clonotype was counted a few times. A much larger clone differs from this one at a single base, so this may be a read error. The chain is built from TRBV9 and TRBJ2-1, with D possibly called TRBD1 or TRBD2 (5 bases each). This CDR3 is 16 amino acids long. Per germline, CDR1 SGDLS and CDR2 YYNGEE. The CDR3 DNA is TGTGCCGGCAGCGTAGGGGCTGAGTGGGAGACGACTGAGCAGTTCTTC. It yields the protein CAGSVGAEWETTEQFF.

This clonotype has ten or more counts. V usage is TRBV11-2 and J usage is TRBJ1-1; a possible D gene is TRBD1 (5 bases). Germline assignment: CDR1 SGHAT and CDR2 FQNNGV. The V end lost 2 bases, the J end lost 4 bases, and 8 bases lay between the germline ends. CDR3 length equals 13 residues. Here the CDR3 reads CASSLSGGTEAFF. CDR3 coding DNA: TGTGCCAGCAGCTTATCGGGGGGCACTGAAGCTTTCTTT.

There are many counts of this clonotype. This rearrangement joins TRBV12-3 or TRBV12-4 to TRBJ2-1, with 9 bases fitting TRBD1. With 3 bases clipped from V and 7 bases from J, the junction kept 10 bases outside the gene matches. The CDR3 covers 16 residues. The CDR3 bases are TGTGCCAGCAGTTTGGGGACGGGACAGGGTCATAATGAGCAGTTCTTC. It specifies CASSLGTGQGHNEQFF.

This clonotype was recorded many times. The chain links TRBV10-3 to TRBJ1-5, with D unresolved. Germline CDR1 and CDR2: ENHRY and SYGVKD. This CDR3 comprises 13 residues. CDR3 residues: CAGGVQLNQPQHF. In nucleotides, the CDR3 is TGTGCGGGTGGGGTACAATTAAATCAGCCCCAGCATTTT.

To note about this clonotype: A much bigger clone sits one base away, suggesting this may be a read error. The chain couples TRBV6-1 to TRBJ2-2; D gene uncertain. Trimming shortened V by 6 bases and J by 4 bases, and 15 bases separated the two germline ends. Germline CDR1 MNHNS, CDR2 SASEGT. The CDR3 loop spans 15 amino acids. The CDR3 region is CASRTRPPTTGELFF. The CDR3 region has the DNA TGTGCCAGCAGGACACGCCCTCCGACCACCGGGGAGCTGTTTTTT.

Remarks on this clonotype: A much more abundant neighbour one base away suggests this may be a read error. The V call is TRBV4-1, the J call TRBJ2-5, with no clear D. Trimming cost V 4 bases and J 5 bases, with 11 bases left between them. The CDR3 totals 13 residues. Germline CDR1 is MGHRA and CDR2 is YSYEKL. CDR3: CASSRLLLETQYF. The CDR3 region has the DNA TGCGCCAGCAGCCGCCTGTTATTGGAGACCCAGTACTTC.

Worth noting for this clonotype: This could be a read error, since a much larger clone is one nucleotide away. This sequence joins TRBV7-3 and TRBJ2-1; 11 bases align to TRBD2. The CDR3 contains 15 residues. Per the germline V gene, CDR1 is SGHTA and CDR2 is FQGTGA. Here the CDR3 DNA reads TGTGCCAGCAGCGTTACTAGCGGGAGTTACAATGAGCAGCTCTTC. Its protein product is CASSVTSGSYNEQLF. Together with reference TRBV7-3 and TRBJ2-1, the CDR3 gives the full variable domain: GAGVSQTPSNKVTEKGKYVELRCDPISGHTALYWYRQSLGQGPEFLIYFQGTGAADDSGLPNDRFFAVRPEGSVSTLKIQRTERGDSAVYLCASSVTSGSYNEQLFGPGTRLTVL.

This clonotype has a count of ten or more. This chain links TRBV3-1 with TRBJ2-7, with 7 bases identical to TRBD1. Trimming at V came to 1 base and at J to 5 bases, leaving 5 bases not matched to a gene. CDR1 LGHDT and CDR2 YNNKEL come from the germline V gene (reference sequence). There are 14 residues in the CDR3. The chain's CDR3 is CASSQGQGRHEQYF. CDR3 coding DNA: TGTGCCAGCAGCCAAGGACAGGGTCGCCACGAGCAGTACTTC.

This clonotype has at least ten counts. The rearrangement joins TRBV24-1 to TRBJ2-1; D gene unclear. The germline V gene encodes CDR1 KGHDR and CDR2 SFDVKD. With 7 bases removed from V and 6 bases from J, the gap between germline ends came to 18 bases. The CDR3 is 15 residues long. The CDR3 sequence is CATSPPWGKGNEQFF. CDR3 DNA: TGTGCCACCAGCCCACCGTGGGGAAAGGGCAATGAGCAGTTCTTC.

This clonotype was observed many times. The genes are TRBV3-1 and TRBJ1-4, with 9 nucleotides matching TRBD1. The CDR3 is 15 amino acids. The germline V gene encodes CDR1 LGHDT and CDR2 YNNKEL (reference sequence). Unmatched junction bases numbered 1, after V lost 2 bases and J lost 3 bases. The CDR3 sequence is CASSQRQGANEKLFF. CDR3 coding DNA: TGTGCCAGCAGCCAACGACAGGGGGCTAATGAAAAACTGTTTTTT.

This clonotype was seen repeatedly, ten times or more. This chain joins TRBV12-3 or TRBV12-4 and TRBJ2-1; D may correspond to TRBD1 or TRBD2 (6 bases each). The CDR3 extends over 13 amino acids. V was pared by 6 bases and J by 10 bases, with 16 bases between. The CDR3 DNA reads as TGTGCCAGCAGCCGTAGGGGGGTATTGGAGCAGTTCTTC. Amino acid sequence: CASSRRGVLEQFF.

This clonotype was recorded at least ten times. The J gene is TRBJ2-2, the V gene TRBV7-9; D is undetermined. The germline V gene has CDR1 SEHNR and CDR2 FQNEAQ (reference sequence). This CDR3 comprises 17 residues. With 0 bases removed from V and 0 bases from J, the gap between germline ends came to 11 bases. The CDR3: CASSLAGSKANTGELFF. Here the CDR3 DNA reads TGTGCCAGCAGCTTAGCGGGGTCAAAGGCGAACACCGGGGAGCTGTTTTTT.

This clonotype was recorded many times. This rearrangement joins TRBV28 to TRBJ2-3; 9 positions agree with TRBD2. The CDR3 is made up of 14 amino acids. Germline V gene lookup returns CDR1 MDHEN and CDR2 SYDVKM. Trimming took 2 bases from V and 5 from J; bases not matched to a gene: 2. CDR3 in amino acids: CASSLAGGGDTQYF. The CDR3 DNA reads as TGTGCCAGCAGTTTAGCGGGAGGGGGAGATACGCAGTATTTT.

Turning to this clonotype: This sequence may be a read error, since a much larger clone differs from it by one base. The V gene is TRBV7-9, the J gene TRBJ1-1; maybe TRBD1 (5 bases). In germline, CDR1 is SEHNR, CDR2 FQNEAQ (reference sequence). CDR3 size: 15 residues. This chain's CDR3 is CANSLGGGTFTEAFF. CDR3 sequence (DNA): TGTGCCAACAGCTTAGGTGGCGGGACGTTCACTGAAGCTTTCTTT.